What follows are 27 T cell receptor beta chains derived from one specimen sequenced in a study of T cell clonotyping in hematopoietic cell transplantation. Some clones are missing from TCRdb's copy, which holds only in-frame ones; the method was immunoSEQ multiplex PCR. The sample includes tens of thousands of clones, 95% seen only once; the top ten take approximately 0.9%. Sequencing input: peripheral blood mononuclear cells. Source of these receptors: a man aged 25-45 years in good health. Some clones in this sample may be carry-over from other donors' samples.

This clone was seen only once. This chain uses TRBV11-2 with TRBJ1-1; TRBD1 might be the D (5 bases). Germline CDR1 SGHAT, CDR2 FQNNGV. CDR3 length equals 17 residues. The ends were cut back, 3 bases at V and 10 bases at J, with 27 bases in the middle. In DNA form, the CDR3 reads TGTGCCAGCAGCTTTTCTCTCAAGATGGGGACCCATCAAGGAGCTTTCTTT. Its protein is CASSFSLKMGTHQGAFF.

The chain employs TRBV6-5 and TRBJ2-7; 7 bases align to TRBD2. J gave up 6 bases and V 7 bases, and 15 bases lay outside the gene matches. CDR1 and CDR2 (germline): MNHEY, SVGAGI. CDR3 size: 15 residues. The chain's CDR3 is CASTPHWGSGTEQYF. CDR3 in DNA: TGTGCCAGCACCCCGCATTGGGGAAGCGGGACCGAGCAGTACTTC.

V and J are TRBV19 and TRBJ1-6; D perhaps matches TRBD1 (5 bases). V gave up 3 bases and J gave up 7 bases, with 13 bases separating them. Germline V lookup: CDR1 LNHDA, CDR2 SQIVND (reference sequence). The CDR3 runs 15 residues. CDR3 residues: CASSIRDSRNSPLHF. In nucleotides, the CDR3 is TGTGCCAGTAGTATCCGGGACTCACGGAATTCACCCCTCCACTTT.

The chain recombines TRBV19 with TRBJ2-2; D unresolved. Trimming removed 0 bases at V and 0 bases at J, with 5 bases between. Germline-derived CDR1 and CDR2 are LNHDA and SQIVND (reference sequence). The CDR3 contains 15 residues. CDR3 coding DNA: TGTGCCAGTAGTATAGAGCTTACGAACACCGGGGAGCTGTTTTTT. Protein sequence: CASSIELTNTGELFF.

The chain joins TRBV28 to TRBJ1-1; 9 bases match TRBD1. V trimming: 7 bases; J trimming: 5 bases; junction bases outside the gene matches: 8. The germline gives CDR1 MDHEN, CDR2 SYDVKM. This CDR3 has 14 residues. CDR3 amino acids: CASTLLDRGTEAFF. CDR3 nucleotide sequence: TGTGCCAGCACCCTTCTGGACAGGGGTACTGAAGCTTTCTTT.

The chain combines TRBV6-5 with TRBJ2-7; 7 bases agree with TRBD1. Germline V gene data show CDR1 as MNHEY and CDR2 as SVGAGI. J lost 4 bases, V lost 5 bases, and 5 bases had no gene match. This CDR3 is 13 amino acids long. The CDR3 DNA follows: TGTGCCAGCAGTCAAGGGGGCCGGTACGAGCAGTACTTC. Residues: CASSQGGRYEQYF.

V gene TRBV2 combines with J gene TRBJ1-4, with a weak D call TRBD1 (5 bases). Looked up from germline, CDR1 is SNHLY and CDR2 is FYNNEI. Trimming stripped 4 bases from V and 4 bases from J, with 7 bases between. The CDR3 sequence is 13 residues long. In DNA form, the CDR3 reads TGTGCCAGCAGTGGGGGGTATAATGAAAAACTGTTTTTT. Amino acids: CASSGGYNEKLFF.

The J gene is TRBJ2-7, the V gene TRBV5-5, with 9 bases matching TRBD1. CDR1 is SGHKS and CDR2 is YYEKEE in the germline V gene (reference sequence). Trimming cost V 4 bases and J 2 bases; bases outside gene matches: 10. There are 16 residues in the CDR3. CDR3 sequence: CASSLVWTGEAYEQYF. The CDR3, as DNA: TGTGCCAGCAGCCTGGTTTGGACAGGGGAGGCCTACGAGCAGTACTTC.

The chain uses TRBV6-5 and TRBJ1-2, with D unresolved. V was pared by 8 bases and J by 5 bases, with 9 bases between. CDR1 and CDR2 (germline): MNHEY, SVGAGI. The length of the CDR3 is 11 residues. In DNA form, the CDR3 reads TGTGCCAGCCGCGGGCCATATGGCTACACCTTC. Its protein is CASRGPYGYTF.

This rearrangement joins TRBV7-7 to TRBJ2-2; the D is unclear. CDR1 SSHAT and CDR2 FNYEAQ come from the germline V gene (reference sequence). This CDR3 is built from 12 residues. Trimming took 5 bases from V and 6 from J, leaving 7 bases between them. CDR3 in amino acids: CASSQRSGELFF. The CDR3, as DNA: TGTGCCAGCAGCCAAAGGTCCGGGGAGCTGTTTTTT.

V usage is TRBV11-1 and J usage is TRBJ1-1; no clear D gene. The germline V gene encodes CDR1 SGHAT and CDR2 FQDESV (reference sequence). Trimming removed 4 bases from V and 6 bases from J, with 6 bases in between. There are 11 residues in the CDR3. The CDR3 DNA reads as TGTGCCAGCAGCTCCCGGGCTGAAGCTTTCTTT. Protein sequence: CASSSRAEAFF. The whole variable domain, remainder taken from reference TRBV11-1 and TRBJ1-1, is EAEVAQSPRYKITEKSQAVAFWCDPISGHATLYWYRQILGQGPELLVQFQDESVVDDSQLPKDRFSAERLKGVDSTLKIQPAELGDSAMYLCASSSRAEAFFGQGTRLTVV.

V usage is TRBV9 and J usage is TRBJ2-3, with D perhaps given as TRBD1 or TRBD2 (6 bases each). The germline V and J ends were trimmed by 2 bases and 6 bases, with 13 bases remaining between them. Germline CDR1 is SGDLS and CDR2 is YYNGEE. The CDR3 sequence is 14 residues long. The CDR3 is CASSVGGGADTQYF. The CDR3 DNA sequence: TGTGCCAGCAGCGTGGGGGGCGGGGCTGATACGCAGTATTTT.

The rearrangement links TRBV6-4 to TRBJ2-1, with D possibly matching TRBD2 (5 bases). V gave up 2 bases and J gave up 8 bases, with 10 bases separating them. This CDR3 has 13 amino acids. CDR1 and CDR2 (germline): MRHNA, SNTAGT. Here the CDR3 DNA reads TGTGCCAGCAGTGACAGGGTTAGCGATGAGCAGTTCTTC. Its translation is CASSDRVSDEQFF.

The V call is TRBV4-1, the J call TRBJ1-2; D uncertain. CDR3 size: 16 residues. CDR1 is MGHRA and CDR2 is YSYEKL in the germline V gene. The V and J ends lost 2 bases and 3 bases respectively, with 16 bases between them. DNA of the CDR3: TGCGCCAGCAGCCAATCAGAACTCACCAATTACTATGGCTACACCTTC. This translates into CASSQSELTNYYGYTF.

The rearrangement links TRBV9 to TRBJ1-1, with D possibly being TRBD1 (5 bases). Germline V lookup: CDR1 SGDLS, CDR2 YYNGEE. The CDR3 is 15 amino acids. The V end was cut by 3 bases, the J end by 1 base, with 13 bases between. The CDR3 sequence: CASSGRRGKNTEAFF. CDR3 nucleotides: TGTGCCAGCAGCGGAAGGAGGGGAAAGAACACTGAAGCTTTCTTT.

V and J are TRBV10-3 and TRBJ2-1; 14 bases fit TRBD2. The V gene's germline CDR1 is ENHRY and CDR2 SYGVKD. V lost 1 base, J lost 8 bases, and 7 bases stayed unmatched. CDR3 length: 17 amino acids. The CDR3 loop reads CAISELGTSGSKDEQFF. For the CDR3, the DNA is TGTGCCATCAGTGAGTTAGGGACTAGCGGGAGTAAGGATGAGCAGTTCTTC.

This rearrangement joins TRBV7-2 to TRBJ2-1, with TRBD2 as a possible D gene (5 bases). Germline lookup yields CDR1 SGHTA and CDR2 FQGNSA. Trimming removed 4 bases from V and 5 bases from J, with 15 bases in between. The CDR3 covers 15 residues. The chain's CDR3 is CASSWAQGLHNEQFF. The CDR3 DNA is TGTGCCAGCAGCTGGGCCCAAGGACTGCACAATGAGCAGTTCTTC. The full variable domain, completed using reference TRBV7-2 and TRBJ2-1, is GAGVSQSPSNKVTEKGKDVELRCDPISGHTALYWYRQSLGQGLEFLIYFQGNSAPDKSGLPSDRFSAERTGGSVSTLTIQRTQQEDSAVYLCASSWAQGLHNEQFFGPGTRLTVL.

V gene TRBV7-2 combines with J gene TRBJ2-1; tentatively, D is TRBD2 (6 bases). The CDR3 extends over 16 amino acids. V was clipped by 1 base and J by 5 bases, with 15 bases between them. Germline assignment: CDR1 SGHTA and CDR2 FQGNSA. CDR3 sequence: CASSLVAGAGHNEQFF. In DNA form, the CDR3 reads TGTGCCAGCAGCTTAGTAGCCGGGGCGGGACACAATGAGCAGTTCTTC. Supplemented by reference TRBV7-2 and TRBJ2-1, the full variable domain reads GAGVSQSPSNKVTEKGKDVELRCDPISGHTALYWYRQSLGQGLEFLIYFQGNSAPDKSGLPSDRFSAERTGGSVSTLTIQRTQQEDSAVYLCASSLVAGAGHNEQFFGPGTRLTVL.

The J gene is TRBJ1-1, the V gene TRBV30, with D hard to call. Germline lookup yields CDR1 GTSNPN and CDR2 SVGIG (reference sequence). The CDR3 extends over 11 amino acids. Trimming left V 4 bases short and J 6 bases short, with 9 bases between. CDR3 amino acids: CAWTLVAEAFF. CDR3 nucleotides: TGTGCCTGGACTCTTGTCGCTGAAGCTTTCTTT.

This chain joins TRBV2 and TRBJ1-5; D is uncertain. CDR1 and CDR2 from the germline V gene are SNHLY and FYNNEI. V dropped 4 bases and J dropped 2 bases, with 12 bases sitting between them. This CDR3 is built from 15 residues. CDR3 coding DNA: TGTGCCAGCAGTGTTCTCCTTATGGGCAATCAGCCCCAGCATTTT. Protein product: CASSVLLMGNQPQHF.

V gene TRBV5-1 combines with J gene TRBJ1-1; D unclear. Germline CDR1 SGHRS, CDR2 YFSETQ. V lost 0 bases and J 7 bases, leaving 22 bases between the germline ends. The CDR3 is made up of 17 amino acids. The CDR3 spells CASSLGSLRPLSDEAFF. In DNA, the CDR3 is TGCGCCAGCAGCTTGGGCTCTCTGAGGCCGCTCAGCGATGAAGCTTTCTTT.

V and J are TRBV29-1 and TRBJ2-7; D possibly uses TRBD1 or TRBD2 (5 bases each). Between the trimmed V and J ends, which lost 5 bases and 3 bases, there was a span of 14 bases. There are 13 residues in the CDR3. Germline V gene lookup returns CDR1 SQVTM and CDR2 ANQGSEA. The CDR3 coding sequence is TGCAGCGTTTCACGAGGGGCACTCTACGAGCAGTACTTC. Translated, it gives CSVSRGALYEQYF.

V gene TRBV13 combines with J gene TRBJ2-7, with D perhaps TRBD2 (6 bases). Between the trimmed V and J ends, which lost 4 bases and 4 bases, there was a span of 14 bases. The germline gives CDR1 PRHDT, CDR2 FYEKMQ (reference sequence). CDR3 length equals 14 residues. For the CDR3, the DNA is TGTGCCAGCAGCTGGGGGACTCGGCCTTACGAGCAGTACTTC. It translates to CASSWGTRPYEQYF.

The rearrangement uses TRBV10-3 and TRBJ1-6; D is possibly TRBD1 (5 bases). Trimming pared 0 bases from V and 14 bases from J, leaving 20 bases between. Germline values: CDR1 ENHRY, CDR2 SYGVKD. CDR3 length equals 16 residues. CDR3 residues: CAISESPQAIGGSLHF. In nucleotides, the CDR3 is TGTGCCATCAGTGAGTCTCCCCAGGCGATTGGGGGATCCCTCCACTTT.

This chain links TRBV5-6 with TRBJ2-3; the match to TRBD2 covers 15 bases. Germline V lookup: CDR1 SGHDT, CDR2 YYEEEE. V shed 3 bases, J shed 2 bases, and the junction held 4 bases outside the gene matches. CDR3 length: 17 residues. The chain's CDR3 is CASSWTSGGDSTDTQYF. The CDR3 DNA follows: TGTGCCAGCAGCTGGACTAGCGGGGGGGATTCCACAGATACGCAGTATTTT.

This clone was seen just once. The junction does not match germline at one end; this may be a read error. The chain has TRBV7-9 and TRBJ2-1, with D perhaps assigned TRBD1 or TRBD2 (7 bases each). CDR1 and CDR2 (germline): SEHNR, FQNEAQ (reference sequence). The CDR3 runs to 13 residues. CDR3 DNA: TGTGCCAGCAGCTTGAGGCTGGGAGGGACAGTGGTCTTC. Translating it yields CASSLRLGGTVVF.

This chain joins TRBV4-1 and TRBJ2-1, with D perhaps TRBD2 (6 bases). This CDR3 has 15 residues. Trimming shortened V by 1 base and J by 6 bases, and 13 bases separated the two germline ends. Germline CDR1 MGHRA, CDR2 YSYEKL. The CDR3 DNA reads TGCGCCAGCAGCCAAGTAGGAGGGAGTGGCAATGAGCAGTTCTTC. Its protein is CASSQVGGSGNEQFF.